This T cell receptor (beta chain) was sequenced during a study of blood T cells in healthy people across ages. For the second PCR, which ran for about 7 to 11 cycles, a sample-barcoded 5' primer and a J-beta primer mix were used. One entry per CDR3 protein, called by TCRdb with MiXCR from the 5' RACE reads. The sample lists 1.5 million to 1.9 million distinct CDR3 sequences, 40% to 45% occurring once. The germline gives CDR1 SGHTA, CDR2 FQGNSA. The CDR3 has 15 residues. Trimming pared 4 bases from V and 1 base from J, leaving 11 bases between. What was sequenced was blood. This chain connects TRBV7-2 to TRBJ1-5; D unresolved. The sequence derives from a woman aged 18-29 years in good health. CDR3 in amino acids: CASSSDGRSNQPQHF. CDR3 coding DNA: TGTGCCAGCAGCTCCGACGGGAGGAGCAATCAGCCCCAGCATTTT. Full variable domain (outside the CDR3, taken from reference TRBV7-2 and TRBJ1-5): GAGVSQSPSNKVTEKGKDVELRCDPISGHTALYWYRQSLGQGLEFLIYFQGNSAPDKSGLPSDRFSAERTGGSVSTLTIQRTQQEDSAVYLCASSSDGRSNQPQHFGDGTRLSIL.